The sequence of this T cell receptor beta chain was determined in a study of CD8+CD57+ T cells in acquired aplastic anemia (dated by TCRdb to 2017 to 2018). Turning to the overall study: DNA extracted from sorted CD4+ and CD8+ cells had a mean of roughly 3 ug, with a range of about 0.19 to 27.4 ug. For healthy donor samples, the average read count was about 10 million for CD4+ cells and 11 million to 14 million for CD8+ cells.

Points on this clonotype: Its cognate antigen has yet to be identified. Base qualities are not recorded, but no much larger clone differs from it by a single base.

The research as a whole found: Around 31 CD8+ CDR3 sequences were shared between patients and controls but appeared highly expressed in patients and within their immunodominant clones. Patients and healthy controls showed no significant difference in CD8+ Simpson's diversity (P=0.060).

In this study, sorted CD4+ and CD8+ T cells from the blood of healthy subjects and of severe aplastic anemia patients had their TCR repertoires deep-sequenced. Ficoll-Paque density gradient centrifugation was used to isolate peripheral blood mononuclear cells. Before DNA extraction, CD4+ and CD8+ T cells were sorted by FACS or by magnetic beads. Spanning cysteine to phenylalanine, the CDR3 consists of 12 amino acids. Solely the CDR3 DNA is kept, with 36 bases framed from the first base. CDR1 and CDR2 are drawn from the germline V gene: SGHDT, YYEEEE. Trimming removed 4 bases from V and 8 bases from J, leaving 10 bases between the germline ends. Genomic DNA was used as template for profiling of TCR beta VDJ combinations and CDR3 sequences. TCR repertoire sequencing was run on an Illumina HiSeq 2000. The paper's processing steps were these. Repertoires were assessed using TRBV/TRBJ rearrangement plots, CDR3 size and DJ length profiles, and Simpson's diversity index. The most abundant DNA sequence in the deep sequencing data was taken as the immunodominant clone. CDR3 amino acid sequences were screened for sharing across subjects and compared with published repertoires and the VDJdb database. The public reads were run again by TCRdb, first through fastp at Q25 and then through MiXCR, and only productive beta chains were kept. Every distinct CDR3 protein forms one entry, paired with its most common genes and DNA. V and J calls and clone size were set by TCRdb, not the authors. The table for this sample lists about 220,000 distinct CDR3 sequences; about a third of them were counted only once. The ten largest account for roughly 1.1% of the sample.

Sequenced input: sorted CD4+, CD8+, or CD8+CD57+ T cells (not recorded which) from PBMCs. This clonotype was obtained from a human donor in good health, serving as a control. Rearrangement joined TRBV5-6 to TRBJ1-3, with the D segment identity uncertain. The nucleotides are TGTGCCAGCAGCCGGGCCGTAGACACCATATATTTT. This yields the protein CASSRAVDTIYF.